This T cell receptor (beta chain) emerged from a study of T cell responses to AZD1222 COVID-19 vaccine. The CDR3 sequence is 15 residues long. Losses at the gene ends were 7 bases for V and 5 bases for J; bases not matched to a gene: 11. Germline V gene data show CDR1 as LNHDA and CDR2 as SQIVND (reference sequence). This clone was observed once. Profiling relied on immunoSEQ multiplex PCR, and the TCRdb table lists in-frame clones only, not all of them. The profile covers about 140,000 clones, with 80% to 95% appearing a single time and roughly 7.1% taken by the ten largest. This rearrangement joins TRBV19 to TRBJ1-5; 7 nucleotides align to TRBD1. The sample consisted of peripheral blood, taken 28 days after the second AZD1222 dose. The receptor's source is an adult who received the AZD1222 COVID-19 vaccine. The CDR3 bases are TGTGCCAGTAACCCAGGGGGTCAGGCTTATCAGCCCCAGCATTTT. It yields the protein CASNPGGQAYQPQHF. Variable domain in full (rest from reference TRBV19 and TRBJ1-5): DGGITQSPKYLFRKEGQNVTLSCEQNLNHDAMYWYRQDPGQGLRLIYYSQIVNDFQKGDIAEGYSVSREKKESFPLTVTSAQKNPTAFYLCASNPGGQAYQPQHFGDGTRLSIL.